This TCR beta chain was sequenced for a study of T cells after yellow fever vaccination (dated by TCRdb to the late 2010s). Background on the whole study: The SMART-Seq v4 Ultra Low Input RNA kit was used to prepare libraries from fractions with low cell numbers. Two healthy male donors, one aged 18 to 29 and one aged 30 to 40 years, made up the cohort. To follow T-cell clones before and after primary and booster YFV17D yellow fever vaccination, bulk TCR alpha and beta repertoires were sequenced over time. Blood was drawn at multiple timepoints before and after primary and secondary immunization, with bulk PBMC replicates and cell subsets isolated.

As to this clonotype: Its antigen remains unidentified. No quality values exist for individual bases; no much larger clone is one base distant.

CDR1 and CDR2 were assigned from the germline V gene (reference sequence) as LGHDT and YNNKEL. Between the V and J ends, shortened by 3 bases and 5 bases respectively, the junction contains 13 bases. CDR3 length: 14 amino acids, cysteine to phenylalanine. The sequence is cut down to CDR3 DNA, 42 bases in frame from base 1. General findings and caveats noted by the study authors: Because abundant contaminating clonotypes from the bulk population could be contained in FACS-sorted repertoires, computational filtering was required. Because the study included only a couple of donors, the extent to which the findings can be generalized is limited. Compared with the primary T-cell response, the secondary T-cell response was weaker but faster, peaking on day 5 rather than day 15. After the booster, most clones that had expanded after primary vaccination were detected again (roughly 95% of CD4 and around nine tenths of CD8), suggesting broad maintenance of memory. A small share of clonotypes was detected in both CD4 and CD8 compartments, with the overlap likely arising from convergent recombination.

TCR cDNA was synthesized by 5'RACE template switching, which introduced a universal primer site and unique molecular identifiers. Priming for cDNA synthesis came from both the TCR alpha and TCR beta constant segments. Library amplification used two PCR steps, and the second PCR step added sample barcodes and sequencing adapters. Sequencing of libraries was performed on Illumina HiSeq 2500 (2x100 bp) or NovaSeq (2x150 bp). The source study handled its data this way. MIGEC was used to demultiplex reads and collapse the reads into UMI consensus sequences, and MiXCR was used for V(D)J alignment. Using edgeR on replicate PBMC samples, clonotypes were called vaccine-responding if FDR was below 0.01 and the log2 fold change was above 5 up to day 15. Bulk clonotypes were assigned CD4 or CD8 identity according to which sequenced CD4 or CD8 repertoire held them at higher abundance. TCRdb took the public reads, trimmed them with fastp at Q25, ran MiXCR for clone calling and kept in-frame beta chains. Every CDR3 protein is listed once, alongside the most common genes and DNA of its rows. TCRdb, rather than the study authors, made the V and J calls. Within this sample are some 560,000 distinct CDR3 sequences, with about a sixth of them counted one time only. The leading ten clones occupy approximately 15% of the sample.

Reading the label with the study, this specimen's treatment or condition is: live attenuated yellow fever vaccine strain. At every blood-draw timepoint, two biological replicates of bulk PBMCs were collected. PBMCs were isolated from peripheral blood using a standard Ficoll-Paque protocol. TriZol was used to extract RNA from bulk PBMCs, CD4 and CD8 fractions, and dextramer-positive and dextramer-negative fractions. Recombination joined TRBV3-1 with TRBJ2-5; TRBD1 might be the D gene, on 6 matching bases. This TCR derives from a man between 18 and 29 years old who received the YFV17D yellow fever vaccine. The sequences come from PBMCs, collected 4 to 6 days after the first yellow fever vaccination. The nucleotide sequence is given as TGTGCCAGCAGCCAGTACAGGGATCACGAGACCCAGTACTTC. This encodes CASSQYRDHETQYF.